This TCR beta chain was obtained from a study of blood T cell repertoires in COVID-19. Study summary: The study drew acute and convalescent COVID-19 samples from the United States, Italy and Spain.

In the source study's methods: By means of reference gene primer amplification, nucleated cell counts were estimated. Profiled with immunoSEQ multiplex PCR; TCRdb holds only in-frame clones, not every one. D and trimming were read from the DNA, whereas the V and J calls and clone size are those reported in that table. The table lists around 300,000 clones, under 90% of them singletons. The CDR3 contains 14 residues. Between the trimmed V and J ends, which lost 5 bases and 8 bases, there was a span of 15 bases. Germline V CDR1 and CDR2: SEHNR, FQNEAQ (reference sequence). The clonotype originates from a woman aged 40 to 55 who had recovered from COVID-19. The source material was PBMCs or T cells enriched from blood (not recorded which). V and J are TRBV7-9 and TRBJ1-4, with D maybe TRBD1 (5 bases). For the CDR3, the DNA is TGTGCCAGCAGCCCAGGGAGGGAGGTAGAAAAACTGTTTTTT. Translated, it gives CASSPGREVEKLFF.